The 7 T cell receptor beta chains below all came from one sample that was sequenced in a study of cytomegalovirus exposure and HLA in healthy donors. Primers: 60 Vbeta forward and 13 Jbeta reverse. The assay was immunoSEQ multiplex PCR, and TCRdb's table has in-frame clones only and misses some. The profile shows 150,000 to 200,000 clones, more than 60% of them singletons. The sample taken for sequencing was PBMCs. The receptors were gathered from a male donor in good health and CMV-seronegative.

This clone was counted between two and nine times. V is TRBV9 and J is TRBJ1-2, with 7 bases fitting TRBD1. The germline CDR1 and CDR2 sequences are SGDLS and YYNGEE. The junction had 2 bases not matched to a gene; V was cut back by 0 bases and J by 6 bases. CDR3 size: 13 residues. The CDR3 nucleotides read TGTGCCAGCAGCGTAGCACAGGGGCATGGCTACACCTTC. Protein product: CASSVAQGHGYTF.

This clone has only a few counts. This CDR3 reads CASSSYRGTDTQYF. The CDR3 bases are TGTGCCAGTAGTTCCTACAGGGGCACAGATACGCAGTATTTT. J is TRBJ2-3 and V is TRBV19; perhaps TRBD1 as D (6 bases). The germline V gene encodes CDR1 LNHDA and CDR2 SQIVND (reference sequence). V was clipped by 5 bases and J by 1 base, with 10 bases between them. This CDR3 region has 14 residues.

The chain recombines TRBV6-1 with TRBJ2-1; maybe TRBD2 (5 bases). Germline CDR1 reads MNHNS; CDR2 reads SASEGT. The CDR3 loop spans 13 amino acids. Trimming pared 3 bases from V and 9 bases from J, leaving 12 bases between. CDR3 in DNA: TGTGCCAGCAGTGACAGCGGTTTCGGTGAGCAGTTCTTC. Encoded protein: CASSDSGFGEQFF.

This sequence joins TRBV6-6 and TRBJ2-5, with 7 bases that match TRBD1. V was pared by 4 bases and J by 2 bases, with 10 bases of the junction left unmatched. The CDR3 consists of 16 residues. CDR1 is MNHNY, CDR2 SVGAGI, per germline (reference sequence). The DNA for the CDR3 is TGTGCCAGCAGTTCCCCCCCCGGCAGGGGGCAAGAGACCCAGTACTTC. It is translated as CASSSPPGRGQETQYF.

This clone was detected only once. This sequence joins TRBV4-1 and TRBJ2-5; 8 bases agree with TRBD2. V was pared by 3 bases and J by 4 bases, with 10 bases of the junction left unmatched. Germline loops: CDR1 MGHRA, CDR2 YSYEKL. The CDR3 runs 16 residues. CDR3 coding DNA: TGCGCCAGCAGCCAGTCGCGGGGGGCGTTCAGAGAGACCCAGTACTTC. It codes for CASSQSRGAFRETQYF.

The rearrangement links TRBV7-3 to TRBJ2-2; perhaps TRBD2 as D (7 bases). Looked up from germline, CDR1 is SGHTA and CDR2 is FQGTGA. Trimming left V 1 base short and J 7 bases short, with 13 bases between. This CDR3 comprises 15 residues. CDR3 coding DNA: TGTGCCAGCAGCTTAAGGGGGGGGCAGGACGGGGAGCTGTTTTTT. It codes for CASSLRGGQDGELFF.

The chain carries TRBV9 and TRBJ2-5; 9 bases map to TRBD1. Germline V gives CDR1 SGDLS, CDR2 YYNGEE. This CDR3 has 16 amino acids. J gave up 4 bases and V 2 bases, and 9 bases lay outside the gene matches. CDR3 amino acids: CASSVVATGGRETQYF. In DNA, the CDR3 is TGTGCCAGCAGCGTTGTGGCCACAGGGGGCAGAGAGACCCAGTACTTC.